This T cell receptor (beta chain) was sequenced during a study of shared clonotypes between healthy human individuals. Study-wide background: CD4 naive cells filled three plates per donor, CD4 memory three, CD8 naive two and CD8 memory one. General study results and limits: Measured sharing among donors was expected to vary with sequencing depth. Rarefaction exposed incomplete sorted-subset sequencing despite large depth.

TCRdb keeps only in-frame clones here, not all; method: immunoSEQ multiplex PCR. The sample has about a million clones, over 60% seen once. CDR1 and CDR2 (germline): GTSNPN, SVGIG (reference sequence). The CDR3 loop spans 14 amino acids. V was trimmed by 0 bases and J by 5 bases, leaving 10 bases between them. Healthy adults negative for HIV, lacking recent acute infections or vaccinations, served as donors. For this clone: The antigen remains undetermined.

This receptor was identified in a man between 18 and 35 years old in good health. The sequenced material came from memory CD4+ T cells sorted from blood. Subset meaning: CD45RA-negative fraction. V and J are TRBV30 and TRBJ2-2; D gene ambiguous. This CDR3 reads CAWSVSILTGELFF. The CDR3 DNA reads TGTGCCTGGAGTGTCTCCATTTTAACCGGGGAGCTGTTTTTT. The full variable domain, rest sourced from reference TRBV30 and TRBJ2-2, is SQTIHQWPATLVQPVGSPLSLECTVEGTSNPNLYWYRQAAGRGLQLLFYSVGIGQISSEVPQNLSASRPQDRQFILSSKKLLLSDSGFYLCAWSVSILTGELFFGEGSRLTVL.